One and the same sample provided the 17 T cell receptor beta chains below, sequenced in a study of control samples from healthy donors and cancer patients. Some clones are missing from TCRdb's copy, which holds only in-frame ones; the method was immunoSEQ multiplex PCR. The sample lists about 100,000 clones; just over 90% were seen once. Sequencing was performed on blood. All receptors come from a woman younger than 30 in good health.

The chain employs TRBV10-2 and TRBJ2-7; 13 bases line up with TRBD2. This CDR3 spans 16 amino acids. Germline trimming cut 4 bases from V and 9 bases from J; bases unmatched to any gene: 12. Germline CDR1 and CDR2: WSHSY and SAAADI. CDR3 residues: CASSGNIGLAGVSQYF. The CDR3 DNA reads as TGCGCCAGCAGTGGGAACATAGGACTAGCGGGAGTGTCGCAGTACTTC.

V is TRBV11-2 and J is TRBJ2-5; D may match TRBD1 or TRBD2 (5 bases each). Trimming pared 6 bases from V and 5 bases from J, leaving 10 bases between. The germline CDR1 and CDR2 sequences are SGHAT and FQNNGV. This CDR3 region has 12 residues. The CDR3 sequence: CASRRWGETQYF. For the CDR3, the DNA is TGTGCCAGCAGGCGATGGGGGGAGACCCAGTACTTC.

This clone was detected only once. The rearrangement uses TRBV2 and TRBJ2-3; D is perhaps TRBD1 or TRBD2 (5 bases each). Germline CDR1 and CDR2: SNHLY and FYNNEI. The length of the CDR3 is 17 residues. V lost 3 bases and J lost 4, with 20 bases in between. The CDR3 bases are TGTGCCAGCAGTGAGGAAGGGACGGCGAACTTCGCAGATACGCAGTATTTT. Residues: CASSEEGTANFADTQYF.

The chain uses TRBV11-2 and TRBJ1-1; unclear D gene. The CDR3 runs to 12 residues. CDR1 and CDR2 from the germline V gene are SGHAT and FQNNGV. The V end was cut by 0 bases, the J end by 6 bases, with 5 bases between. CDR3 protein: CASSLDTAEAFF. CDR3 DNA sequence: TGTGCCAGCAGCTTAGATACGGCTGAAGCTTTCTTT. The full variable domain, rest sourced from reference TRBV11-2 and TRBJ1-1, is EAGVAQSPRYKIIEKRQSVAFWCNPISGHATLYWYQQILGQGPKLLIQFQNNGVVDDSQLPKDRFSAERLKGVDSTLKIQPAKLEDSAVYLCASSLDTAEAFFGQGTRLTVV.

This chain joins TRBV7-3 and TRBJ2-1; D is undetermined. V dropped 3 bases and J dropped 3 bases, with 6 bases sitting between them. The CDR3 is made up of 13 amino acids. CDR1 and CDR2 from the germline V gene are SGHTA and FQGTGA. CDR3 residues: CASSLSYYNEQFF. The CDR3 region has the DNA TGTGCCAGCAGCTTGTCCTACTACAATGAGCAGTTCTTC. The full variable domain, in which reference TRBV7-3 and TRBJ2-1 provide the parts outside the CDR3, is GAGVSQTPSNKVTEKGKYVELRCDPISGHTALYWYRQSLGQGPEFLIYFQGTGAADDSGLPNDRFFAVRPEGSVSTLKIQRTERGDSAVYLCASSLSYYNEQFFGPGTRLTVL.

The V call is TRBV6-4, the J call TRBJ1-1, with 7 positions matching TRBD1. In germline, CDR1 is MRHNA, CDR2 SNTAGT. CDR3 length: 17 residues. The V gene end was trimmed by 6 bases and the J gene end by 0 bases; junction bases not matched to a gene: 13. CDR3 loop: CASSARPLGQMNTEAFF. The CDR3 bases are TGTGCCAGCAGCGCCCGGCCATTGGGACAGATGAACACTGAAGCTTTCTTT.

This chain uses TRBV6-5 with TRBJ2-1; D gene unclear. Trimming pared 6 bases from V and 4 bases from J, leaving 13 bases between. This CDR3 spans 14 amino acids. In germline, CDR1 is MNHEY, CDR2 SVGAGI. Here the CDR3 reads CASRALSQYNEQFF. In DNA, the CDR3 is TGTGCCAGCAGGGCCCTATCTCAATACAATGAGCAGTTCTTC.

This chain connects TRBV9 to TRBJ2-1; the D gene could be TRBD1 or TRBD2 (5 bases each). Germline CDR1 and CDR2: SGDLS and YYNGEE. The V end lost 0 bases, the J end lost 9 bases, and 10 bases lay between the germline ends. CDR3 size: 13 residues. CDR3 in amino acids: CASSVAGGGEQFF. For the CDR3, the DNA is TGTGCCAGCAGCGTAGCGGGTGGGGGTGAGCAGTTCTTC.

This sequence joins TRBV24-1 and TRBJ2-4; D gene ambiguous. The CDR3 extends over 10 amino acids. Germline assignment: CDR1 KGHDR and CDR2 SFDVKD. Trimming shortened V by 9 bases and J by 9 bases, and 8 bases separated the two germline ends. CDR3 nucleotide sequence: TGTGCCACCGACGAAAGCATTCAGTACTTC. It codes for CATDESIQYF.

The rearrangement joins TRBV30 to TRBJ1-1; maybe TRBD1 (6 bases). Germline CDR1 and CDR2: GTSNPN and SVGIG (reference sequence). V was trimmed by 0 bases and J by 3 bases, leaving 20 bases between them. The CDR3 totals 17 residues. The DNA of the CDR3 is TGTGCCTGGAGTGTAGGGCCAACGAGACAGGTGGACACTGAAGCTTTCTTT. Translation: CAWSVGPTRQVDTEAFF. Drawing the rest from reference TRBV30 and TRBJ1-1, the complete variable domain is SQTIHQWPATLVQPVGSPLSLECTVEGTSNPNLYWYRQAAGRGLQLLFYSVGIGQISSEVPQNLSASRPQDRQFILSSKKLLLSDSGFYLCAWSVGPTRQVDTEAFFGQGTRLTVV.

CDR3 residues: CASSVSVGITGELFF. The CDR3 DNA sequence: TGTGCCAGCAGTGTTTCAGTGGGGATTACCGGGGAGCTGTTTTTT. The chain combines TRBV27 with TRBJ2-2; D gene unclear. CDR1 and CDR2 (germline): MNHEY, SMNVEV (reference sequence). Trimming cost V 5 bases and J 5 bases, with 15 bases left between them. This CDR3 is built from 15 residues.

The rearrangement uses TRBV6-2 or TRBV6-3 and TRBJ2-6, with D unresolved. V gave up 3 bases and J gave up 2 bases, with 5 bases separating them. The CDR3 has 14 residues. CDR1 is MNHEY and CDR2 is SVGEGT in the germline V gene. This CDR3 reads CASSYRAGANVLTF. Written as DNA, the CDR3 is TGTGCCAGCAGTTATCGGGCTGGGGCCAACGTCCTGACTTTC.

The rearrangement joins TRBV24-1 to TRBJ2-1; D may be TRBD1 (5 bases). The CDR3 runs to 18 residues. Germline V gives CDR1 KGHDR, CDR2 SFDVKD. V was cut by 4 bases and J by 1 base, with 19 bases left in between. CDR3 region: CATSDPVRDMGSYNEQFF. CDR3 bases: TGTGCCACCAGTGACCCGGTCAGGGATATGGGTTCCTACAATGAGCAGTTCTTC.

This chain uses TRBV19 with TRBJ1-1; D gene uncertain. Germline V gene data show CDR1 as LNHDA and CDR2 as SQIVND (reference sequence). V was clipped by 5 bases and J by 1 base, with 8 bases between them. This CDR3 comprises 13 residues. The CDR3 DNA follows: TGTGCCAGTAGTCTTGCAGAGAACACTGAAGCTTTCTTT. Its translation: CASSLAENTEAFF.

In nucleotides, the CDR3 is TGCGCCAGCAACCCCTTCCGAACAGGGGTCAATGAGCAGTTCTTC. Translation gives CASNPFRTGVNEQFF. This chain uses TRBV5-1 with TRBJ2-1; 7 positions agree with TRBD1. The germline V gene has CDR1 SGHRS and CDR2 YFSETQ. With 6 bases clipped from V and 6 bases from J, the junction kept 12 bases outside the gene matches. This CDR3 spans 15 amino acids.

This clone was found once. This sequence joins TRBV5-4 and TRBJ1-2, with D unresolved. Germline loops: CDR1 SGHNT, CDR2 YYREEE (reference sequence). The length of the CDR3 is 13 residues. Trimming cost V 4 bases and J 5 bases, with 12 bases left between them. Written as DNA, the CDR3 is TGTGCCAGCAGCCGATGGGATTCTTATGGCTACACCTTC. It codes for CASSRWDSYGYTF.

This chain uses TRBV11-2 with TRBJ1-5, with D perhaps TRBD1 (5 bases). The length of the CDR3 is 14 residues. With 0 bases removed from V and 6 bases from J, the gap between germline ends came to 9 bases. Germline CDR1 SGHAT, CDR2 FQNNGV. The chain's CDR3 is CASSLEGGGQPQHF. The CDR3 DNA is TGTGCCAGCAGCTTAGAGGGGGGGGGTCAGCCCCAGCATTTT.